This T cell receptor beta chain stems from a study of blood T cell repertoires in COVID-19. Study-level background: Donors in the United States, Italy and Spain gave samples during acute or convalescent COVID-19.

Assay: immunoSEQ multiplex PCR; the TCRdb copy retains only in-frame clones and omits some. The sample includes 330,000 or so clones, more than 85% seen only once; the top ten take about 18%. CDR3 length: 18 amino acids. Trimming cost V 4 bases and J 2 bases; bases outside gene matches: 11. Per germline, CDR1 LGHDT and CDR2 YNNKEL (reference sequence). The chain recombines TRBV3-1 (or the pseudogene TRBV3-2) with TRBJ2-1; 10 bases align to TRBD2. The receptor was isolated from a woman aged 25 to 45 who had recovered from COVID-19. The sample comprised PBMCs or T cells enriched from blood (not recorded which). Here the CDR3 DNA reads TGTGCCAGCAGCCCAGCAACCTATAGCGGGAGGACCTACAATGAGCAGTTCTTC. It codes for CASSPATYSGRTYNEQFF.